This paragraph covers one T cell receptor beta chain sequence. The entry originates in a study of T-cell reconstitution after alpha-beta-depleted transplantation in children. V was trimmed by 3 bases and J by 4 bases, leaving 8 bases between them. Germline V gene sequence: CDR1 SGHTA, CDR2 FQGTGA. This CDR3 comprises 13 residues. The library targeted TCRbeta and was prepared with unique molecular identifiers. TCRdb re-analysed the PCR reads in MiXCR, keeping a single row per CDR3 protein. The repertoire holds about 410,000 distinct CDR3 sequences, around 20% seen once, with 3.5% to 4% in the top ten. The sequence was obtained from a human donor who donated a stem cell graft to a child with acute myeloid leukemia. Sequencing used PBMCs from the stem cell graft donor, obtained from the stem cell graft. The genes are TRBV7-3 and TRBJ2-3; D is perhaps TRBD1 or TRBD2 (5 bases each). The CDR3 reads CASSFGDADTQYF. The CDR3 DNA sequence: TGTGCCAGCAGCTTCGGGGACGCAGATACGCAGTATTTT.